The 18 T cell receptor beta chains presented below share a single source sample, sequenced in a study of blood T cell repertoires in COVID-19 (dated by TCRdb to the early 2020s). The protocol used for the library was the immunoSEQ multiplex PCR assay. Sourced from immuneACCESS, this table was stored by TCRdb with only in-frame sequences that have V and J called. A share of the clones is absent; for the studies checked, an unresolved V gene accounts for under half, and the remainder has no known explanation. The sample table contains roughly 50,000 clones; only one count was recorded for over 75% of them. The ten largest account for 2.6% of the sample. Sequencing input: peripheral blood. All receptors come from a woman older than 75 with COVID-19, enrolled during active disease.

The CDR3 protein is CASSRPPRLELTDTQYF. CDR3 nucleotide sequence: TGTGCCAGCAGCCGCCCGCCGAGACTCGAGTTGACAGATACGCAGTATTTT. The chain links TRBV28 to TRBJ2-3, with D hard to call. V gave up 6 bases and J gave up 3 bases, with 22 bases separating them. The germline V gene encodes CDR1 MDHEN and CDR2 SYDVKM. The CDR3 sequence is 17 residues long.

The rearrangement links TRBV7-9 to TRBJ1-2, with D possibly being TRBD1 (6 bases). Trimming took 5 bases from V and 6 from J, leaving 13 bases between them. Germline CDR1 and CDR2: SEHNR and FQNEAQ (reference sequence). The CDR3 is 13 amino acids. The CDR3 DNA reads TGTGCCAGCAGCAGACAGGCTGGACATGGCTACACCTTC. Translating gives CASSRQAGHGYTF.

V and J are TRBV7-2 and TRBJ1-2; 7 bases fit TRBD1. V dropped 2 bases and J dropped 4; count of bases not matched to a gene: 4. The germline gives CDR1 SGHTA, CDR2 FQGNSA. This CDR3 has 14 residues. In nucleotides, the CDR3 is TGTGCCAGCAGCTTAAAGACAGGGACCTATGGCTACACCTTC. Protein sequence: CASSLKTGTYGYTF.

The chain employs TRBV5-6 and TRBJ1-5; 7 nucleotides agree with TRBD1. Germline loops: CDR1 SGHDT, CDR2 YYEEEE. The V segment lost 4 bases and the J segment 7 bases; nucleotides outside the gene matches: 11. There are 15 residues in the CDR3. The CDR3 nucleotides read TGTGCCAGCAGCCATGGACAGGTCAGGGGGCAGCCCCAGCATTTT. Its protein product is CASSHGQVRGQPQHF.

This clone was observed a single time. The CDR3 DNA is TGTGCCACCTCCCGTCAGGGAACAGATACGCAGTATTTT. Translated, it gives CATSRQGTDTQYF. The gene calls are TRBV2 and TRBJ2-3; D possibly corresponds to TRBD1 (5 bases). Germline V gene sequence: CDR1 SNHLY, CDR2 FYNNEI. Trimming stripped 10 bases from V and 3 bases from J, with 14 bases between. CDR3 length: 13 amino acids.

The chain has TRBV5-1 and TRBJ1-4; D ambiguous. CDR3 length: 13 amino acids. Deletions cut 6 bases from V and 3 bases from J, with 9 bases between. Germline loops: CDR1 SGHRS, CDR2 YFSETQ. CDR3 sequence (DNA): TGCGCCAGCACCGAGGCCGCTAATGAAAAACTGTTTTTT. Protein sequence: CASTEAANEKLFF.

The chain combines TRBV11-2 with TRBJ1-1, with D perhaps TRBD1 (6 bases). Germline lookup yields CDR1 SGHAT and CDR2 FQNNGV. V dropped 5 bases and J dropped 4 bases, with 14 bases sitting between them. CDR3 length: 14 amino acids. The chain's CDR3 is CASSPRGFGTEAFF. DNA for the CDR3: TGTGCCAGCAGCCCGAGGGGGTTCGGCACTGAAGCTTTCTTT.

The chain employs TRBV11-2 and TRBJ1-1, with D uncertain. This CDR3 contains 17 residues. Germline CDR1 and CDR2: SGHAT and FQNNGV. Deletions cut 3 bases from V and 0 bases from J, with 17 bases between. The CDR3 DNA reads TGTGCCAGCAGCTTCCGGGGTGCGAGCTACATGAACACTGAAGCTTTCTTT. Residues: CASSFRGASYMNTEAFF.

The chain is built from TRBV10-2 and TRBJ2-1; TRBD2 matches at 13 bases. V trimming: 6 bases; J trimming: 7 bases; junction bases outside the gene matches: 0. Germline assignment: CDR1 WSHSY and CDR2 SAAADI. The length of the CDR3 is 13 residues. CDR3: CASRTSGGNEQFF. CDR3 bases: TGCGCCAGCAGGACTAGCGGGGGGAATGAGCAGTTCTTC.

In this sample, this clone turned up once. This chain uses TRBV18 with TRBJ2-5; D is perhaps TRBD1 (5 bases). This CDR3 contains 13 residues. Trimming removed 3 bases from V and 3 bases from J, with 8 bases in between. Germline assignment: CDR1 KGHSH and CDR2 LQKENI. CDR3 amino acids: CASSPGQKETQYF. The CDR3 DNA is TGTGCCAGCTCACCGGGGCAGAAAGAGACCCAGTACTTC.

V usage is TRBV7-2 and J usage is TRBJ1-2, with TRBD1 as a possible D gene (6 bases). This CDR3 spans 13 amino acids. The V end lost 5 bases, the J end lost 8 bases, and 15 bases lay between the germline ends. Germline V gene sequence: CDR1 SGHTA, CDR2 FQGNSA. In DNA form, the CDR3 reads TGTGCCAGCAGCCCGGACAGCCCCAGCGGCTACACCTTC. This gives the protein CASSPDSPSGYTF.

The rearrangement joins TRBV7-9 to TRBJ1-2; unclear D gene. The CDR3 totals 14 residues. Germline CDR1 SEHNR, CDR2 FQNEAQ (reference sequence). Between the trimmed V and J ends, which lost 8 bases and 4 bases, there was a span of 17 bases. The DNA of the CDR3 is TGTGCCAGCGTACCGGGTAAAGGGAGCTATGGCTACACCTTC. Protein product: CASVPGKGSYGYTF.

The sample holds a few counts of this clone. The V and J genes are TRBV19 and TRBJ1-5, with D maybe TRBD1 (5 bases). The CDR3 has 15 residues. Germline V gene lookup returns CDR1 LNHDA and CDR2 SQIVND (reference sequence). The V gene lost 6 bases and the J gene lost 8 bases, with 20 bases spanning the gap. The CDR3 nucleotides are TGTGCCAGTAGACCCCGGACAACCCGCGGGGAGCCCCAGCATTTT. Protein: CASRPRTTRGEPQHF. Full variable domain (rest looked up from reference TRBV19 and TRBJ1-5): DGGITQSPKYLFRKEGQNVTLSCEQNLNHDAMYWYRQDPGQGLRLIYYSQIVNDFQKGDIAEGYSVSREKKESFPLTVTSAQKNPTAFYLCASRPRTTRGEPQHFGDGTRLSIL.

The genes are TRBV2 and TRBJ1-2, with TRBD1 identical over 9 bases. In germline, CDR1 is SNHLY, CDR2 FYNNEI. The length of the CDR3 is 14 residues. The ends lost 7 bases at V and 4 bases at J; junction bases unmatched: 7. CDR3 residues: CASTRTGDLYGYTF. The CDR3 DNA sequence: TGTGCCAGCACCCGGACAGGGGACCTCTATGGCTACACCTTC.

The rearrangement links TRBV6-6 to TRBJ2-1, with 13 bases lining up with TRBD2. The V segment lost 5 bases and the J segment 0 bases; nucleotides outside the gene matches: 7. There are 18 residues in the CDR3. Germline V gene data show CDR1 as MNHNY and CDR2 as SVGAGI (reference sequence). The CDR3, as DNA: TGTGCCAGCAGTCTTGGACTAGCGGGAGAACTCTCCTACAATGAGCAGTTCTTC. Residues: CASSLGLAGELSYNEQFF.

The CDR3 coding sequence is TGTGCCAGCAGTTCTGGCCGGAACAGGGGACGCTCCTATAATTCACCCCTCCACTTT. Protein: CASSSGRNRGRSYNSPLHF. This chain joins TRBV27 and TRBJ1-6; 7 positions match TRBD1. V lost 4 bases and J lost 0; bases outside the gene matches: 12. This CDR3 spans 19 amino acids. Germline lookup yields CDR1 MNHEY and CDR2 SMNVEV (reference sequence).

The V gene is TRBV6-6, the J gene TRBJ2-7; D is ambiguous. V was trimmed by 8 bases and J by 4 bases, leaving 15 bases between them. The germline V gene encodes CDR1 MNHNY and CDR2 SVGAGI (reference sequence). The CDR3 is made up of 13 amino acids. Written as DNA, the CDR3 is TGTGCCAGCGGCGCAGGCACGTGGTACGAGCAGTACTTC. Encoded protein: CASGAGTWYEQYF.

Notes on this clone: One end of the junction varies from germline; a read error may be responsible. V and J are TRBV29-1 and TRBJ1-4; D ambiguous. From germline, CDR1 is SQVTM and CDR2 ANQGSEA. This CDR3 has 12 residues. CDR3 DNA: TGCAGCGTGGAAGATCATAATGAAAAACTGTTTTTT. Encoded protein: CSVEDHNEKLFF.